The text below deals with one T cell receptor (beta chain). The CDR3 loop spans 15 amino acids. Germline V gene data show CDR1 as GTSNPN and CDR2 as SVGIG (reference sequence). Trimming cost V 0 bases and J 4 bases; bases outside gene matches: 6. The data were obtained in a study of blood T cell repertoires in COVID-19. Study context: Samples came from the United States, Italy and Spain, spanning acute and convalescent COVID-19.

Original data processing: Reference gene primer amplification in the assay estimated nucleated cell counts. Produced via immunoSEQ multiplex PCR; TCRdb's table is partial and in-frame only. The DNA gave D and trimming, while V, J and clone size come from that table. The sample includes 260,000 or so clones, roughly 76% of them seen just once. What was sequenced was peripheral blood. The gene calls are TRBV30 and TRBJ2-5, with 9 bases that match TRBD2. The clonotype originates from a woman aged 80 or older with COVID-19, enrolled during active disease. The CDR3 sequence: CAWSVRGRGIETQYF. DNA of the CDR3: TGTGCCTGGAGTGTACGCGGGAGGGGAATAGAGACCCAGTACTTC.